Sequencing of this T cell receptor (beta chain) was carried out in a study of cytomegalovirus exposure and HLA in healthy donors. On the study more broadly: Samples from HLA-typed donors yielded about 80 million unique TCRs in an early data release. Overall study results and limits: Indistinguishability led to the exclusion of some V segments, TRBV6-2 and TRBV6-3 included. As was reported, the classifier diagnosed cytomegalovirus status with high specificity and sensitivity.

PCR used 60 Vbeta primers and 13 Jbeta primers. The table came from immunoSEQ multiplex PCR; TCRdb's copy has only in-frame clones and leaves some out. The table includes around 30,000 clones, about 64% detected once. Concerning this clone itself: Antigen: not known.

Trimming took 3 bases from V and 2 from J; bases not matched to a gene: 6. Germline values: CDR1 SGHTA, CDR2 FQGNSA. This CDR3 is built from 16 residues. The V gene is TRBV7-2, the J gene TRBJ2-2; 7 bases are a match to TRBD2. The sequence derives from a male donor in good health and CMV-seropositive. Sequenced: PBMCs. Written as DNA, the CDR3 is TGTGCCAGCAGCTTTCAACGGGGGGTTAACACCGGGGAGCTGTTTTTT. Translated, it gives CASSFQRGVNTGELFF.